One sample yielded the 25 T cell receptor beta chains listed below, sequenced in a study of T cell changes during pregnancy in multiple sclerosis. Method: immunoSEQ multiplex PCR; TCRdb's copy keeps in-frame clones and lacks some. The sample records 50,000 to 60,000 clones, 80% to 95% being singletons. The sample consisted of CD4+ T cells from peripheral blood mononuclear cells, taken in the second trimester of pregnancy. These TCRs come from a female donor with multiple sclerosis, enrolled in a pregnancy study.

The chain couples TRBV6-5 to TRBJ1-5; no clear D gene. This CDR3 spans 13 amino acids. Germline values: CDR1 MNHEY, CDR2 SVGAGI. V lost 4 bases and J lost 0, with 4 bases in between. The CDR3 sequence is CASSSNSNQPQHF. The DNA for the CDR3 is TGTGCCAGCAGTTCTAATAGCAATCAGCCCCAGCATTTT.

CDR3 bases: TGTGCCAGCTGGGGGGGCGCAGATACGCAGTATTTT. Residues: CASWGGADTQYF. The chain couples TRBV27 to TRBJ2-3; possible D gene TRBD2, 7 bases. V dropped 8 bases and J dropped 4 bases, with 10 bases sitting between them. The CDR3 has 12 amino acids. Per the germline V gene, CDR1 is MNHEY and CDR2 is SMNVEV (reference sequence).

The chain recombines TRBV27 with TRBJ2-7, with TRBD1 matching 10 bases. Germline V gene lookup returns CDR1 MNHEY and CDR2 SMNVEV (reference sequence). V lost 3 bases to trimming and J lost 2 bases; unmatched junction nucleotides: 7. The CDR3 is 16 amino acids. CDR3 sequence (DNA): TGTGCCAGCAGTTTCTACACCGGGACAGGGGCCTACGAGCAGTACTTC. Residues: CASSFYTGTGAYEQYF.

The chain carries TRBV6-5 and TRBJ1-1, with 8 positions matching TRBD1. CDR1 is MNHEY and CDR2 is SVGAGI in the germline V gene. CDR3 size: 14 residues. V lost 7 bases to trimming and J lost 4 bases; unmatched junction nucleotides: 8. CDR3 region: CASTYSTGGTEAFF. The CDR3 bases are TGTGCCAGCACCTACTCTACAGGGGGCACTGAAGCTTTCTTT.

The chain carries TRBV7-6 and TRBJ2-7; a weak D match, TRBD2 (7 bases). The V gene lost 0 bases and the J gene lost 1 base, with 13 bases spanning the gap. The length of the CDR3 is 16 residues. CDR1 and CDR2 (germline): SGHVS, FNYEAQ. CDR3 in amino acids: CASSLAGGGQSYEQYF. In nucleotides, the CDR3 is TGTGCCAGCAGCTTAGCGGGAGGGGGGCAGTCCTACGAGCAGTACTTC.

V and J are TRBV11-1 and TRBJ2-2; TRBD1 aligns across 11 bases. V lost 0 bases to trimming and J lost 5 bases; unmatched junction nucleotides: 2. The CDR3 consists of 16 residues. The germline V gene encodes CDR1 SGHAT and CDR2 FQDESV (reference sequence). CDR3 coding DNA: TGTGCCAGCAGCTTAGCCGGGACAGGGGGGACCGGGGAGCTGTTTTTT. Encoded protein: CASSLAGTGGTGELFF. The full variable domain, completed using reference TRBV11-1 and TRBJ2-2, is EAEVAQSPRYKITEKSQAVAFWCDPISGHATLYWYRQILGQGPELLVQFQDESVVDDSQLPKDRFSAERLKGVDSTLKIQPAELGDSAMYLCASSLAGTGGTGELFFGEGSRLTVL.

The V and J genes are TRBV6-5 and TRBJ1-4; TRBD1 matches 7 bases. With 5 bases clipped from V and 8 bases from J, the junction kept 8 bases outside the gene matches. Germline assignment: CDR1 MNHEY and CDR2 SVGAGI. The CDR3 sequence is 14 residues long. CDR3 loop: CASSLRQGWEKLFF. Written as DNA, the CDR3 is TGTGCCAGCAGTCTACGACAGGGTTGGGAAAAACTGTTTTTT.

The chain links TRBV6-1 to TRBJ2-7, with 7 positions matching TRBD1. V trimming: 2 bases; J trimming: 6 bases; junction bases outside the gene matches: 7. Per germline, CDR1 MNHNS and CDR2 SASEGT. The CDR3 has 14 amino acids. DNA of the CDR3: TGTGCCAGCAGTGAAAGGACAGGACTTGCCGAGCAGTACTTC. Translation gives CASSERTGLAEQYF.

The chain employs TRBV2 and TRBJ2-3; D is possibly TRBD2 (6 bases). This CDR3 is 14 amino acids long. V was pared by 3 bases and J by 2 bases, with 9 bases between. CDR1 SNHLY and CDR2 FYNNEI come from the germline V gene. The CDR3 DNA reads as TGTGCCAGCAGTGAGGGACTCTCCACAGATACGCAGTATTTT. Amino acids: CASSEGLSTDTQYF.

CDR3 amino acids: CASKAEQANEKLFF. CDR3 DNA sequence: TGTGCCAGCAAGGCAGAACAGGCTAATGAAAAACTGTTTTTT. The chain combines TRBV2 with TRBJ1-4, with D possibly TRBD1 on 5 matching bases. This CDR3 contains 14 residues. Between the trimmed V and J ends, which lost 7 bases and 3 bases, there was a span of 12 bases. Germline V gene sequence: CDR1 SNHLY, CDR2 FYNNEI.

V gene TRBV9 combines with J gene TRBJ1-6; 8 bases are a match to TRBD1. The germline V gene has CDR1 SGDLS and CDR2 YYNGEE. The CDR3 covers 14 residues. J was trimmed by 9 bases and V by 3 bases; bases with no gene match: 5. CDR3 nucleotides: TGTGCCAGCAGCGCCCGGGACAGGTTTTCACCCCTCCACTTT. Protein sequence: CASSARDRFSPLHF.

This rearrangement joins TRBV5-5 to TRBJ2-1; no reliable D call. Germline CDR1 SGHKS, CDR2 YYEKEE (reference sequence). CDR3 length: 12 residues. Trimming shortened V by 1 base and J by 5 bases, and 4 bases separated the two germline ends. CDR3 in amino acids: CASSLPNNEQFF. DNA of the CDR3: TGTGCCAGCAGCTTGCCCAACAATGAGCAGTTCTTC.

The chain carries TRBV15 and TRBJ1-5, with TRBD1 as a possible D gene (6 bases). CDR3 length equals 13 residues. The V end lost 8 bases, the J end lost 2 bases, and 10 bases lay between the germline ends. Germline V gene data show CDR1 as LNHNV and CDR2 as YYDKDF (reference sequence). The CDR3 region has the DNA TGTGCCACCGCAGGGGATGGCAATCAGCCCCAGCATTTT. This sequence encodes CATAGDGNQPQHF.

This clone was seen once. This chain uses TRBV29-1 with TRBJ2-7, with 7 positions matching TRBD2. Trimming took 7 bases from V and 2 from J; bases not matched to a gene: 11. There are 14 residues in the CDR3. The germline CDR1 and CDR2 sequences are SQVTM and ANQGSEA. The CDR3 is CSAGRGRGAYEQYF. The CDR3 region has the DNA TGCAGCGCGGGGAGGGGACGGGGGGCCTACGAGCAGTACTTC.

The count of this clone is one. The chain's CDR3 is CASSLDRGVNQPQHF. The CDR3 bases are TGTGCCAGCAGCTTGGACAGGGGGGTCAATCAGCCCCAGCATTTT. V gene TRBV5-6 combines with J gene TRBJ1-5, with 8 bases aligning to TRBD1. CDR1 and CDR2 from the germline V gene are SGHDT and YYEEEE. The CDR3 length is 15 residues. After removal of 0 bases from V and 3 bases from J, the junction contained 2 bases not matched to a gene.

The genes are TRBV6-6 and TRBJ2-5; possibly TRBD2 for D (6 bases). CDR1 and CDR2 from the germline V gene are MNHNY and SVGAGI (reference sequence). This CDR3 comprises 15 residues. Trimming left V 6 bases short and J 7 bases short, with 21 bases between. CDR3 protein: CASSGGTSILGTQYF. The CDR3 nucleotides read TGTGCCAGCAGCGGCGGGACCTCGATTTTAGGGACCCAGTACTTC.

This clone was counted once. This CDR3 is CASSPRPAPQETQYF. The DNA of the CDR3 is TGTGCCAGCAGCCCGAGGCCAGCGCCACAAGAGACCCAGTACTTC. The chain recombines TRBV5-4 with TRBJ2-5; the D is unclear. V was pared by 4 bases and J by 2 bases, with 15 bases between. The CDR3 sequence is 15 residues long. Germline V lookup: CDR1 SGHNT, CDR2 YYREEE (reference sequence).

The CDR3 region is CASSLGAGSSYEQYF. CDR3 nucleotides: TGCGCCAGCAGCTTGGGGGCCGGGAGCTCCTACGAGCAGTACTTC. This rearrangement joins TRBV5-1 to TRBJ2-7; D is possibly TRBD2 (6 bases). The V and J ends lost 0 bases and 0 bases respectively, with 10 bases between them. Germline loops: CDR1 SGHRS, CDR2 YFSETQ. There are 15 residues in the CDR3.

J is TRBJ2-7 and V is TRBV11-3; TRBD2 agrees at 8 bases. V lost 5 bases to trimming and J lost 0 bases; unmatched junction nucleotides: 6. This CDR3 comprises 15 residues. CDR1 is SGHNT and CDR2 is YENEEA in the germline V gene. The CDR3 DNA is TGTGCCAGCAGCCGGACGGGGGGGTCCTCCTACGAGCAGTACTTC. Its translation is CASSRTGGSSYEQYF.

The chain is built from TRBV6-5 and TRBJ2-3; 7 bases match TRBD2. This CDR3 contains 14 residues. Trimming at V came to 4 bases and at J to 6 bases, leaving 7 bases not matched to a gene. CDR1 and CDR2 (germline): MNHEY, SVGAGI. CDR3 in DNA: TGTGCCAGCAGTTCCAGCGGGGTTTGGGATACGCAGTATTTT. It encodes CASSSSGVWDTQYF.

This clone was seen once. This rearrangement joins TRBV30 to TRBJ1-1; no clear D. The germline V and J ends were trimmed by 4 bases and 2 bases, with 11 bases remaining between them. The CDR3 is made up of 13 amino acids. Germline V gene sequence: CDR1 GTSNPN, CDR2 SVGIG (reference sequence). For the CDR3, the DNA is TGTGCCTGGAAGGAGGTAATAAACACTGAAGCTTTCTTT. Its protein product is CAWKEVINTEAFF.

The V call is TRBV6-5, the J call TRBJ2-2; the match to TRBD2 covers 8 bases. The germline V gene encodes CDR1 MNHEY and CDR2 SVGAGI. The CDR3 loop spans 15 amino acids. V gave up 5 bases and J gave up 0 bases; unmatched junction bases: 2. CDR3 protein: CASSPGGPNTGELFF. The CDR3 DNA sequence: TGTGCCAGCAGTCCGGGGGGGCCGAACACCGGGGAGCTGTTTTTT.

This chain links TRBV2 with TRBJ2-2, with D tentatively TRBD2 (6 bases). The CDR3 extends over 15 amino acids. Germline V gives CDR1 SNHLY, CDR2 FYNNEI. Trimming pared 6 bases from V and 3 bases from J, leaving 14 bases between. CDR3 in amino acids: CASRGISGYTGELFF. The CDR3 region has the DNA TGTGCCAGCAGAGGAATTAGCGGCTACACCGGGGAGCTGTTTTTT.

V gene TRBV27 combines with J gene TRBJ1-6, with 8 bases that match TRBD1. Trimming removed 7 bases from V and 0 bases from J; junction bases left unmatched: 5. CDR3 size: 16 residues. CDR1 is MNHEY, CDR2 SMNVEV, per germline (reference sequence). The CDR3 loop is CASKGQVNSYNSPLHF. CDR3 in DNA: TGTGCCAGCAAGGGACAGGTTAACTCCTATAATTCACCCCTCCACTTT.

This sequence joins TRBV13 and TRBJ1-5; D not resolved. CDR3 length: 17 amino acids. With 3 bases removed from V and 1 base from J, the gap between germline ends came to 16 bases. Per germline, CDR1 PRHDT and CDR2 FYEKMQ (reference sequence). The CDR3 coding sequence is TGTGCCAGCAGCTTCTCGGGAGGGAACATCAGCAATCAGCCCCAGCATTTT. Translation gives CASSFSGGNISNQPQHF.